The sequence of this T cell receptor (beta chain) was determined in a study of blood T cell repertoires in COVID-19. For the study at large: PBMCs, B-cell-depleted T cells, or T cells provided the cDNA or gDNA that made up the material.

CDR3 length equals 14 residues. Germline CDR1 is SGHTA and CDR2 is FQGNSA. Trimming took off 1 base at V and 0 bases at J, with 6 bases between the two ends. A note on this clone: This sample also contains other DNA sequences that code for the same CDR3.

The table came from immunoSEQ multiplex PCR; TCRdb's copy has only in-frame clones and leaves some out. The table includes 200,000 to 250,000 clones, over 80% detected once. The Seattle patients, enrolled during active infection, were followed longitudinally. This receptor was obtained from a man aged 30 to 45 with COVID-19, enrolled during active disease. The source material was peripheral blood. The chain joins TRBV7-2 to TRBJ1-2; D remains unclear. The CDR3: CASSLGGTNYGYTF. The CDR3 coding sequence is TGTGCCAGCAGCTTAGGAGGGACTAACTATGGCTACACCTTC.